This T cell receptor beta chain emerged from a study of neurological immune-mediated disorders. Study-level findings and limits: In HTLV-1-associated myelopathy, TCR clonal expansion was greatest, and in multiple sclerosis it was least, below healthy controls.

Trimming took 8 bases from V and 8 from J, leaving 6 bases between them. Germline CDR1 SGHTS, CDR2 YDEGEE. This CDR3 spans 9 amino acids. This clonotype was observed at least ten times. Antigen: not known. TCRdb independently ran MiXCR on the 5' RACE reads; one entry per CDR3 protein. In the table there are about 95,000 distinct CDR3 sequences, 3.5% of which are singletons. The rearrangement links TRBV5-8 to TRBJ2-3; perhaps D is TRBD1 or TRBD2 (5 bases each). Sequenced: PBMCs. This clonotype originated in a woman between 18 and 29 years old with multiple sclerosis. CDR3 residues: CARGVTQYF. CDR3 in DNA: TGTGCCAGGGGGGTTACGCAGTATTTT.